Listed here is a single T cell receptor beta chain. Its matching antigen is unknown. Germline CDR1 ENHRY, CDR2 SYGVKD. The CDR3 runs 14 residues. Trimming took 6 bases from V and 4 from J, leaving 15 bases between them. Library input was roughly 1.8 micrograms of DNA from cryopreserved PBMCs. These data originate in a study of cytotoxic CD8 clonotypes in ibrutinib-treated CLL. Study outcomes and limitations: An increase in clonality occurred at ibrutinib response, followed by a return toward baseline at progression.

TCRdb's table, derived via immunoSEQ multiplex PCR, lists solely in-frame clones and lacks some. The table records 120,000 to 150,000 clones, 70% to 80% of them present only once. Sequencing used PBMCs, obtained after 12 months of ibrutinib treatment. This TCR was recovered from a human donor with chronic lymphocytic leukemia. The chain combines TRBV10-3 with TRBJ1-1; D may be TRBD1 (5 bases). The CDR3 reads CAIRWGDSGTEAFF. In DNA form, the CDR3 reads TGTGCCATCAGATGGGGGGACTCCGGCACTGAAGCTTTCTTT.